The clone carrying this T cell receptor (beta chain) was seen repeatedly, ten times or more. Its antigen is unknown. The data are from a study of regulatory T cells in long-lasting Graves disease. Researchers made TCR beta libraries by using iRepertoire HTBI primers and running Arm-PCR on CDR3 regions. MiXCR was run by TCRdb on the multiplex PCR reads, yielding one entry per CDR3 protein. The sample has hundreds of thousands of distinct CDR3 sequences, around 15% seen once. This sample's time point: newly diagnosed GD, antithyroid drugs for less than 3 months. Isolated PBMC RNA provided the starting material for the TCR library. The patients were enrolled through endocrinology in Xi'an, China. Study outcomes and limitations: Accuracy was possibly reduced by small sample size.

The sample was also reused in another study, on T cells in Graves' hyperthyroidism and ophthalmopathy. As that report states: Each diagnosis was grounded in clinical symptoms, serum thyroxine and TRAb, thyroid ultrasound, and orbital computed tomography. The HTBI primer set was used in a first-round RT-PCR of the TCR CDR3.

The specimen comprised peripheral blood mononuclear cells (PBMCs), sampled at new diagnosis, from a patient treated with antithyroid drugs. This TCR derives from a man aged 35-49 years with Graves disease.

The CDR3 loop is CASSLASSTGELFF. The CDR3, as DNA: TGTGCCAGCAGTTTAGCGTCCAGCACCGGGGAGCTGTTTTTT. The V and J genes are TRBV12-3 or TRBV12-4 and TRBJ2-2, with D unclear. The CDR3 is 14 amino acids. Trimming removed 0 bases at V and 4 bases at J, with 6 bases between.